This T cell receptor beta chain originates from a study of T cells after yellow fever vaccination. Germline V gives CDR1 SSHAT, CDR2 FNYEAQ (reference sequence). There are 13 residues in the CDR3. This clonotype was recorded at least ten times. Its antigen remains unknown. TCRdb reprocessed the 5' RACE reads via MiXCR and lists one record per CDR3 protein. Here the sample spans roughly 300,000 distinct CDR3 sequences, about 6.9% being singletons. General study findings and limits: Few clonotypes appeared in both CD4 and CD8 compartments. Once the booster was given, most primary-vaccination clones reappeared, at approximately 97% for CD4 and over 85% for CD8.

This sample comprised PBMCs, obtained around 45 days after the first yellow fever vaccination. This TCR was recovered from a man aged 18 to 29 who received the YFV17D yellow fever vaccine. This sequence joins TRBV7-7 and TRBJ2-2; D tentatively reads TRBD1 or TRBD2 (7 bases each). The CDR3 reads CASGQGDTGELFF. The CDR3 DNA reads as TGTGCTAGCGGGCAGGGGGACACCGGGGAGCTGTTTTTT. Using reference TRBV7-7 and TRBJ2-2 for the parts outside the CDR3, the full variable domain is GAGVSQSPRYKVTKRGQDVTLRCDPISSHATLYWYQQALGQGPEFLTYFNYEAQPDKSGLPSDRFSAERPEGSISTLTIQRTEQRDSAMYRCASGQGDTGELFFGEGSRLTVL.